The 24 T cell receptor beta chains in this list originate from one sample, sequenced in a study of human T cells and chemical hapten exposure. The time point was: patch test 3, about 24 weeks after DPC sensitization. As for treatment: therapeutic diphenylcyclopropenone sensitization with weekly scalp DPC. Using its own MiXCR run on the RACE reads, TCRdb lists one record per CDR3 protein. The sample records 150,000 to 200,000 distinct CDR3 sequences, approximately 30% being singletons. This specimen consisted of whole blood, obtained in connection with sensitization to the hapten diphenylcyclopropenone (DPC). The receptor source for this set is a woman aged 18-29 years with alopecia areata. Some clones in this sample may be carry-over from other donors' samples.

This clonotype was seen a handful of times. The chain has TRBV20-1 and TRBJ1-5; D remains ambiguous. Germline V CDR1 and CDR2: DFQATT, SNEGSKA (reference sequence). Trimming removed 5 bases from V and 1 base from J, with 15 bases in between. The CDR3 totals 15 residues. The CDR3 bases are TGCAGTGCTTGTTCCGCCAGCGGGAGCAATCAGCCCCAGCATTTT. Protein sequence: CSACSASGSNQPQHF.

This clonotype has just a few counts. The J gene is TRBJ1-5, the V gene TRBV20-1; 7 bases map to TRBD1. V trimming: 5 bases; J trimming: 0 bases; junction bases outside the gene matches: 4. Germline V lookup: CDR1 DFQATT, CDR2 SNEGSKA (reference sequence). The length of the CDR3 is 14 residues. DNA of the CDR3: TGCAGTGCTTCGACAGGGTATAGCAATCAGCCCCAGCATTTT. Translation: CSASTGYSNQPQHF.

V and J are TRBV7-9 and TRBJ2-7; the D gene could be TRBD1 or TRBD2 (5 bases each). The CDR3 sequence is 14 residues long. From germline, CDR1 is SEHNR and CDR2 FQNEAQ (reference sequence). The V end lost 5 bases, the J end lost 2 bases, and 13 bases lay between the germline ends. The CDR3 protein is CASSPGTLAYEQYF. CDR3 in DNA: TGTGCCAGCAGCCCCGGGACGCTAGCCTACGAGCAGTACTTC.

This clonotype was counted only a few times. The rearrangement uses TRBV4-3 and TRBJ2-7, with D unclear. Trimming cost V 4 bases and J 2 bases, with 9 bases left between them. The CDR3 contains 13 residues. Germline CDR1 and CDR2: LGHNA and YSLEER. The CDR3 DNA reads as TGCGCCAGCAGCCTGACTGGAACCTACGAGCAGTACTTC. Its protein product is CASSLTGTYEQYF.

V gene TRBV5-4 combines with J gene TRBJ2-1; 12 nucleotides line up with TRBD2. Germline CDR1 is SGHNT and CDR2 is YYREEE (reference sequence). Losses at the gene ends were 0 bases for V and 5 bases for J; bases not matched to a gene: 3. The CDR3 consists of 16 residues. CDR3 sequence: CASSLALAGGHNEQFF. Here the CDR3 DNA reads TGTGCCAGCAGCTTGGCACTAGCGGGAGGCCACAATGAGCAGTTCTTC. Using reference TRBV5-4 and TRBJ2-1 for the parts outside the CDR3, the full variable domain is ETGVTQSPTHLIKTRGQQVTLRCSSQSGHNTVSWYQQALGQGPQFIFQYYREEENGRGNFPPRFSGLQFPNYSSELNVNALELDDSALYLCASSLALAGGHNEQFFGPGTRLTVL.

The chain joins TRBV12-3 or TRBV12-4 to TRBJ1-1; D unclear. This CDR3 comprises 12 residues. V was cut by 6 bases and J by 3 bases, with 8 bases left in between. This chain's CDR3 is CASRREDTEAFF. As DNA, the CDR3 is TGTGCCAGCAGGAGGGAGGACACTGAAGCTTTCTTT.

This clonotype was observed a handful of times. The genes are TRBV28 and TRBJ2-7, with D possibly being TRBD2 (6 bases). The length of the CDR3 is 14 residues. V dropped 6 bases and J dropped 0 bases, with 12 bases sitting between them. The germline V gene encodes CDR1 MDHEN and CDR2 SYDVKM. This CDR3 reads CASSPRTNSYEQYF. Written as DNA, the CDR3 is TGTGCCAGCAGCCCCCGGACTAACTCCTACGAGCAGTACTTC. The variable domain in full, with the rest retrieved from reference TRBV28 and TRBJ2-7, is DVKVTQSSRYLVKRTGEKVFLECVQDMDHENMFWYRQDPGLGLRLIYFSYDVKMKEKGDIPEGYSVSREKKERFSLILESASTNQTSMYLCASSPRTNSYEQYFGPGTRLTVT.

The chain couples TRBV2 to TRBJ1-1; D remains unclear. Between the trimmed V and J ends, which lost 0 bases and 7 bases, there was a span of 12 bases. The CDR3 is made up of 14 amino acids. CDR1 and CDR2 from the germline V gene are SNHLY and FYNNEI. CDR3 in amino acids: CASSEAGQRGEAFF. The CDR3 coding sequence is TGTGCCAGCAGTGAAGCTGGGCAGCGGGGTGAAGCTTTCTTT. The full variable domain, its missing parts supplied by reference TRBV2 and TRBJ1-1, is EPEVTQTPSHQVTQMGQEVILRCVPISNHLYFYWYRQILGQKVEFLVSFYNNEISEKSEIFDDQFSVERPDGSNFTLKIRSTKLEDSAMYFCASSEAGQRGEAFFGQGTRLTVV.

In this sample, this clonotype turned up a few times. The rearrangement uses TRBV30 and TRBJ1-6, with TRBD1 identical over 8 bases. This CDR3 region has 15 residues. V dropped 2 bases and J dropped 9; count of bases not matched to a gene: 9. CDR1 is GTSNPN, CDR2 SVGIG, per germline (reference sequence). This CDR3 reads CAWSSSGGPASPLHF. Here the CDR3 DNA reads TGTGCCTGGAGTTCTTCAGGGGGCCCTGCTTCACCCCTCCACTTT.

There are a few counts of this clonotype. V usage is TRBV9 and J usage is TRBJ2-1; TRBD2 agrees at 14 bases. Germline lookup yields CDR1 SGDLS and CDR2 YYNGEE. The V and J ends lost 2 bases and 7 bases, in that order; junction bases with no gene match: 2. The CDR3 has 15 residues. Here the CDR3 DNA reads TGTGCCAGCAGCGTGGGACTAGCGGGGGTAAATGAGCAGTTCTTC. Encoded protein: CASSVGLAGVNEQFF. Based on the CDR3 plus reference TRBV9 and TRBJ2-1, the full variable domain is DSGVTQTPKHLITATGQRVTLRCSPRSGDLSVYWYQQSLDQGLQFLIQYYNGEERAKGNILERFSAQQFPDLHSELNLSSLELGDSALYFCASSVGLAGVNEQFFGPGTRLTVL.

This clonotype has more than one count but fewer than ten. This chain joins TRBV4-1 and TRBJ2-1; TRBD2 agrees at 14 bases. The CDR3 has 15 amino acids. In germline, CDR1 is MGHRA, CDR2 YSYEKL. V gave up 1 base and J gave up 8 bases; unmatched junction bases: 1. DNA of the CDR3: TGCGCCAGCAGCCAAGTGGGACTAGCGGGAGATGAGCAGTTCTTC. Translated: CASSQVGLAGDEQFF.

The CDR3 DNA follows: TGTGCCAGCAGTTATGAGTCTAGCACAGATACGCAGTATTTT. This gives the protein CASSYESSTDTQYF. The chain uses TRBV6-2 or TRBV6-3 and TRBJ2-3; no definite D call. The germline gives CDR1 MNHEY, CDR2 SVGEGT. V lost 3 bases, J lost 0 bases, and 7 bases lay in between. The CDR3 sequence is 14 residues long.

This clonotype has just a few counts. This chain links TRBV9 with TRBJ2-5; no reliable D call. The CDR3 consists of 14 residues. V was pared by 0 bases and J by 5 bases, with 11 bases between. Germline CDR1 is SGDLS and CDR2 is YYNGEE. The CDR3 DNA reads TGTGCCAGCAGCGTAGAGGTTCCTATGGAGACCCAGTACTTC. Translated: CASSVEVPMETQYF.

In regard to this clonotype: The junction and the germline gene differ at one end; a read error may be behind it. This CDR3 reads CASSPLGPDDF. In DNA, the CDR3 is TGTGCCAGCAGCCCGCTAGGGCCAGACGACTTC. J is TRBJ2-7 and V is TRBV7-2; D uncertain. The CDR3 is made up of 11 amino acids. Germline V gene data show CDR1 as SGHTA and CDR2 as FQGNSA. Looking up the rest from reference TRBV7-2 and TRBJ2-7 gives the full variable domain: GAGVSQSPSNKVTEKGKDVELRCDPISGHTALYWYRQSLGQGLEFLIYFQGNSAPDKSGLPSDRFSAERTGGSVSTLTIQRTQQEDSAVYLCASSPLGPDDFGPGTRLTVT.

This clonotype was seen more than once but under ten times. V is TRBV3-1 and J is TRBJ2-1; 13 nucleotides match TRBD2. The CDR3 sequence is 15 residues long. Germline V gene lookup returns CDR1 LGHDT and CDR2 YNNKEL (reference sequence). The V gene end was trimmed by 4 bases and the J gene end by 8 bases; junction bases not matched to a gene: 5. CDR3 protein: CASSRTSGGAHEQFF. In DNA, the CDR3 is TGTGCCAGCAGCCGAACTAGCGGGGGGGCCCATGAGCAGTTCTTC.

This clonotype was counted only a few times. This chain uses TRBV10-3 with TRBJ2-5; 8 bases map to TRBD1. With 4 bases clipped from V and 5 bases from J, the junction kept 3 bases outside the gene matches. Germline CDR1 ENHRY, CDR2 SYGVKD. The CDR3 covers 13 residues. The CDR3 is CAISGTGTETQYF. The CDR3, as DNA: TGTGCCATCAGTGGGACAGGGACCGAGACCCAGTACTTC.

There are a few counts of this clonotype. This chain joins TRBV7-8 and TRBJ1-1, with a tentative D call TRBD1 (6 bases). CDR3 length: 14 amino acids. Trimming took off 5 bases at V and 5 bases at J, with 15 bases between the two ends. The germline V gene encodes CDR1 SGHVS and CDR2 FQNEAQ. CDR3 protein: CASSLDRSRTEAFF. For the CDR3, the DNA is TGTGCCAGCAGCCTCGACAGGTCTAGGACTGAAGCTTTCTTT.

The J gene is TRBJ2-7, the V gene TRBV6-8; D might be TRBD2 (5 bases). V lost 7 bases, J lost 9 bases, and 19 bases lay in between. CDR1 is MNHGY, CDR2 SAAAGT, per germline. The CDR3 sequence is 13 residues long. For the CDR3, the DNA is TGTGCCAGCAACTACAGAGGGCAAGGTTGGCAGTACTTC. Translated, it gives CASNYRGQGWQYF.

This clonotype was detected a few times. This chain connects TRBV5-1 to TRBJ2-1, with D unclear. V gave up 1 base and J gave up 5 bases, with 4 bases separating them. The CDR3 covers 12 residues. Germline CDR1 SGHRS, CDR2 YFSETQ. DNA of the CDR3: TGCGCCAGCAGCTTGCAAGACAATGAGCAGTTCTTC. This codes for CASSLQDNEQFF.

The rearrangement joins TRBV6-2 or TRBV6-3 to TRBJ2-1, with 9 bases lining up with TRBD2. There are 15 residues in the CDR3. With 1 base clipped from V and 8 bases from J, the junction kept 6 bases outside the gene matches. Germline V gene lookup returns CDR1 MNHEY and CDR2 SVGEGT. The CDR3 spells CASSYLAGGPDEQFF. CDR3 coding DNA: TGTGCCAGCAGTTACTTGGCGGGAGGGCCCGATGAGCAGTTCTTC.

The chain carries TRBV20-1 and TRBJ2-1; 11 bases align to TRBD2. CDR3 length: 14 amino acids. Unmatched junction bases numbered 1, after V lost 3 bases and J lost 3 bases. Germline V gives CDR1 DFQATT, CDR2 SNEGSKA (reference sequence). Here the CDR3 DNA reads TGCAGTGCTAGGGGACTAGCGGACTACAATGAGCAGTTCTTC. This sequence encodes CSARGLADYNEQFF.

The rearrangement links TRBV20-1 to TRBJ1-1; D gene ambiguous. The V and J ends lost 4 bases and 8 bases respectively, with 11 bases between them. Per germline, CDR1 DFQATT and CDR2 SNEGSKA (reference sequence). The CDR3 covers 11 residues. The chain's CDR3 is CSATPGAEAFF. In DNA, the CDR3 is TGCAGTGCTACCCCGGGCGCCGAAGCTTTCTTT.

The chain recombines TRBV12-3 or TRBV12-4 with TRBJ1-5, with D hard to call. CDR3 length: 13 residues. With 6 bases removed from V and 5 bases from J, the gap between germline ends came to 11 bases. The CDR3 loop reads CASSPSGHQPQHF. DNA of the CDR3: TGTGCCAGCAGCCCATCCGGTCATCAGCCCCAGCATTTT.

This clonotype was seen at least ten times. This rearrangement joins TRBV27 to TRBJ2-1, with D maybe TRBD1 (6 bases). CDR1 and CDR2 from the germline V gene are MNHEY and SMNVEV (reference sequence). V lost 3 bases to trimming and J lost 2 bases, with 8 bases between them. This CDR3 region has 14 residues. The CDR3 region is CASSFRDTYNEQFF. The CDR3 DNA follows: TGTGCCAGCAGTTTCAGGGACACCTACAATGAGCAGTTCTTC.